The 18 T cell receptor beta chains below come from one sample, sequenced in a study of T cell responses to AZD1222 COVID-19 vaccine. Assay used: immunoSEQ multiplex PCR; TCRdb lists only in-frame clones, some missing. The data show some 120,000 clones, less than 90% seen once. This sample comprised peripheral blood, obtained on day 0 of AZD1222 vaccination. These receptors all stem from an adult in good health.

The J gene is TRBJ1-2, the V gene TRBV24-1; TRBD1 matches 10 bases. Germline V lookup: CDR1 KGHDR, CDR2 SFDVKD. This CDR3 region has 16 residues. After removal of 4 bases from V and 3 bases from J, the junction contained 7 bases not matched to a gene. For the CDR3, the DNA is TGTGCCACCAGTGACCCCGGGACAGGGGCGGACTATGGCTACACCTTC. This sequence encodes CATSDPGTGADYGYTF.

CDR3 nucleotide sequence: TGCAGCGCCATCCTGCGGGGGCATTATGGCTACACCTTC. The encoded protein is CSAILRGHYGYTF. The chain joins TRBV29-1 to TRBJ1-2, with D maybe TRBD1 (6 bases). V dropped 7 bases and J dropped 5 bases, with 17 bases sitting between them. Looked up from germline, CDR1 is SQVTM and CDR2 is ANQGSEA. This CDR3 is built from 13 residues.

This rearrangement joins TRBV4-2 to TRBJ2-6; no clear D. This CDR3 is 17 amino acids long. Germline V gene sequence: CDR1 LGHNA, CDR2 YNFKEQ. V was trimmed by 0 bases and J by 2 bases, leaving 11 bases between them. The CDR3 coding sequence is TGTGCCAGCAGCCAAGACAATGGAGTCGCTGGGGCCAACGTCCTGACTTTC. Its protein product is CASSQDNGVAGANVLTF.

J is TRBJ1-2 and V is TRBV18; 8 nucleotides agree with TRBD1. V dropped 6 bases and J dropped 3; count of bases not matched to a gene: 6. The CDR3 covers 14 residues. Germline assignment: CDR1 KGHSH and CDR2 LQKENI. The CDR3 nucleotides are TGTGCCAGCTCGGAAGGACAGGGATACTATGGCTACACCTTC. Translated: CASSEGQGYYGYTF.

J is TRBJ2-1 and V is TRBV9; 7 nucleotides align to TRBD2. The V gene end was trimmed by 0 bases and the J gene end by 4 bases; junction bases not matched to a gene: 4. The CDR3 runs to 15 residues. In germline, CDR1 is SGDLS, CDR2 YYNGEE. CDR3 in amino acids: CASSVGGSTYNEQFF. The CDR3 DNA follows: TGTGCCAGCAGCGTAGGCGGGAGTACATACAATGAGCAGTTCTTC.

The chain recombines TRBV5-1 with TRBJ2-2; D could derive from TRBD1 or TRBD2 (5 bases each). V lost 0 bases and J lost 2, with 14 bases in between. Germline CDR1 SGHRS, CDR2 YFSETQ. The CDR3 totals 17 residues. CDR3 protein: CASSLVYRGTNTGELFF. The CDR3 bases are TGCGCCAGCAGCTTGGTTTATCGGGGCACCAACACCGGGGAGCTGTTTTTT. The whole variable domain, filled in from reference TRBV5-1 and TRBJ2-2, reads KAGVTQTPRYLIKTRGQQVTLSCSPISGHRSVSWYQQTPGQGLQFLFEYFSETQRNKGNFPGRFSGRQFSNSRSEMNVSTLELGDSALYLCASSLVYRGTNTGELFFGEGSRLTVL.

With regard to this clone: One end of the junction varies from germline; a read error may be responsible. The J gene is TRBJ2-7, the V gene TRBV7-7, with TRBD1 matching over 7 bases. Looked up from germline, CDR1 is SSHAT and CDR2 is FNYEAQ (reference sequence). This CDR3 comprises 15 residues. The CDR3 region is CASSLNRGYSYEQYF. The CDR3 DNA reads as TGTGCTAGCAGCTTAAACAGGGGATACTCCTACGAGCAGTACTTC.

The chain employs TRBV7-3 and TRBJ1-2; 8 bases agree with TRBD1. CDR1 is SGHTA, CDR2 FQGTGA, per germline. V lost 4 bases, J lost 4 bases, and 2 bases stayed unmatched. This CDR3 is 13 amino acids long. The CDR3 spells CASSSGGGYGYTF. The CDR3 nucleotides read TGTGCCAGCAGCTCAGGGGGCGGCTATGGCTACACCTTC. The full variable domain, rest sourced from reference TRBV7-3 and TRBJ1-2, is GAGVSQTPSNKVTEKGKYVELRCDPISGHTALYWYRQSLGQGPEFLIYFQGTGAADDSGLPNDRFFAVRPEGSVSTLKIQRTERGDSAVYLCASSSGGGYGYTFGSGTRLTVV.

This chain links TRBV7-6 with TRBJ2-1, with 10 bases aligning to TRBD2. CDR1 SGHVS and CDR2 FNYEAQ come from the germline V gene. The CDR3 extends over 20 amino acids. V lost 1 base, J lost 9 bases, and 21 bases stayed unmatched. The CDR3 DNA is TGTGCCAGCAGCTTAGACCCAGCGGGGGGGTTCGGTAGGTATCGTCTTGAGCAGTTCTTC. Protein sequence: CASSLDPAGGFGRYRLEQFF. The variable domain in full, completed from reference TRBV7-6 and TRBJ2-1, reads GAGVSQSPRYKVTKRGQDVALRCDPISGHVSLYWYRQALGQGPEFLTYFNYEAQQDKSGLPNDRFSAERPEGSISTLTIQRTEQRDSAMYRCASSLDPAGGFGRYRLEQFFGPGTRLTVL.

The chain combines TRBV5-1 with TRBJ2-5; TRBD2 aligns across 9 bases. The germline CDR1 and CDR2 sequences are SGHRS and YFSETQ. V was pared by 6 bases and J by 4 bases, with 10 bases of the junction left unmatched. The CDR3 sequence is 15 residues long. The CDR3 region is CASTIILAGVETQYF. Here the CDR3 DNA reads TGCGCCAGCACGATTATATTAGCGGGGGTAGAGACCCAGTACTTC.

This clone was seen just once. The J gene is TRBJ1-4, the V gene TRBV15; TRBD1 aligns across 9 bases. The CDR3 runs to 16 residues. Germline lookup yields CDR1 LNHNV and CDR2 YYDKDF (reference sequence). After removal of 3 bases from V and 3 bases from J, the junction contained 5 bases not matched to a gene. CDR3 DNA: TGTGCCACCAGCAGTACACAGGGGGCTTCTAATGAAAAACTGTTTTTT. Translated, it gives CATSSTQGASNEKLFF.

The V gene is TRBV30, the J gene TRBJ1-6; no definite D call. Germline V gives CDR1 GTSNPN, CDR2 SVGIG (reference sequence). With 0 bases removed from V and 8 bases from J, the gap between germline ends came to 5 bases. The length of the CDR3 is 12 residues. The CDR3 coding sequence is TGTGCCTGGAGTGTACCGGATTCACCCCTCCACTTT. It yields the protein CAWSVPDSPLHF.

The chain combines TRBV3-1 (or the pseudogene TRBV3-2) with TRBJ2-7; 7 positions match TRBD2. This CDR3 region has 13 residues. V was pared by 8 bases and J by 7 bases, with 11 bases of the junction left unmatched. Germline CDR1 is LGHDT and CDR2 is YNNKEL (reference sequence). The CDR3 spells CASGLAASTEQYF. DNA for the CDR3: TGTGCCAGCGGTCTAGCGGCCTCTACGGAGCAGTACTTC.

The chain combines TRBV7-2 with TRBJ2-7; 7 bases map to TRBD2. J was trimmed by 0 bases and V by 1 base; bases with no gene match: 3. The germline V gene encodes CDR1 SGHTA and CDR2 FQGNSA. The CDR3 consists of 15 residues. CDR3 bases: TGTGCCAGCAGCTTAGAACGGGAGGACTCCTACGAGCAGTACTTC. This sequence encodes CASSLEREDSYEQYF.

This rearrangement joins TRBV28 to TRBJ1-3; D unclear. The length of the CDR3 is 15 residues. Per the germline V gene, CDR1 is MDHEN and CDR2 is SYDVKM. The ends were cut back, 8 bases at V and 0 bases at J, with 14 bases in the middle. CDR3 nucleotides: TGTGCCAGCCAAACGGGTCCTAGCTCTGGAAACACCATATATTTT. Its protein product is CASQTGPSSGNTIYF.

The rearrangement uses TRBV21-1 and TRBJ2-1; the table's D call TRBD2 went unverified against the DNA. TRBV21-1 represents a pseudogene. This CDR3 comprises 15 residues. For the CDR3, the DNA is TGTGCCAGCAGCGGGGGGAAAGGGACCTACAATGAGCAGTTCTTC. This translates into CASSGGKGTYNEQFF.

The chain carries TRBV9 and TRBJ2-7; D perhaps matches TRBD1 (7 bases). Germline values: CDR1 SGDLS, CDR2 YYNGEE. The ends were cut back, 7 bases at V and 7 bases at J, with 21 bases in the middle. CDR3 length: 14 amino acids. Here the CDR3 reads CASGGAGQVEEQYF. Written as DNA, the CDR3 is TGTGCCAGCGGAGGGGCTGGACAGGTGGAAGAGCAGTACTTC.

This clone was found a few times. This sequence joins TRBV2 and TRBJ2-7; D gene uncertain. The germline V gene encodes CDR1 SNHLY and CDR2 FYNNEI. This CDR3 is built from 13 residues. Trimming stripped 4 bases from V and 4 bases from J, with 11 bases between. CDR3 region: CASSAPNGYEQYF. In DNA, the CDR3 is TGTGCCAGCAGTGCCCCCAACGGGTACGAGCAGTACTTC. Full variable domain (outside the CDR3, taken from reference TRBV2 and TRBJ2-7): EPEVTQTPSHQVTQMGQEVILRCVPISNHLYFYWYRQILGQKVEFLVSFYNNEISEKSEIFDDQFSVERPDGSNFTLKIRSTKLEDSAMYFCASSAPNGYEQYFGPGTRLTVT.